This T cell receptor beta chain derives from a study of control samples from healthy donors and cancer patients. Method: immunoSEQ multiplex PCR; TCRdb's copy keeps in-frame clones and lacks some. The sample contains approximately 90,000 clones, around four fifths of which appear only once. CDR1 LGHNT and CDR2 FRNRAP come from the germline V gene. V lost 1 base and J lost 9, with 13 bases in between. This CDR3 comprises 14 residues. This clone was seen more than once but under ten times. The receptor was derived from a young man in good health. This chain uses TRBV12-5 with TRBJ2-4; D possibly corresponds to TRBD2 (6 bases). The sequenced sample was blood. The CDR3 DNA reads TGTGCTAGTGGTTTGGGGGGAGGATCGAGCATTCAGTACTTC. This sequence encodes CASGLGGGSSIQYF. Full variable domain (outside the CDR3, taken from reference TRBV12-5 and TRBJ2-4): DARVTQTPRHKVTEMGQEVTMRCQPILGHNTVFWYRQTMMQGLELLAYFRNRAPLDDSGMPKDRFSAEMPDATLATLKIQPSEPRDSAVYFCASGLGGGSSIQYFGAGTRLSVL.